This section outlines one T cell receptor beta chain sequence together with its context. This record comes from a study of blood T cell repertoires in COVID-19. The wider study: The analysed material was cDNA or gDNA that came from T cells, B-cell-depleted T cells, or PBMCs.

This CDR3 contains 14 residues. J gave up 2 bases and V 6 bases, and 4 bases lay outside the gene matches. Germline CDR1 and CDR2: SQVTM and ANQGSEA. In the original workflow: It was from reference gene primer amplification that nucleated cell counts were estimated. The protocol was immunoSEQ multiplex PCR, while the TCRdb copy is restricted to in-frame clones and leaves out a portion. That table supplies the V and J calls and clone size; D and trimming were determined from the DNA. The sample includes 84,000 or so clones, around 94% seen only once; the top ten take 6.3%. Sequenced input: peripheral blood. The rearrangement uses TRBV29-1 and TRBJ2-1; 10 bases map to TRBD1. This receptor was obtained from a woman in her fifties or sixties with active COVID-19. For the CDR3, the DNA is TGCAGCGTGGCCGACAGGGGGCCCTACAATGAGCAGTTCTTC. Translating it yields CSVADRGPYNEQFF.